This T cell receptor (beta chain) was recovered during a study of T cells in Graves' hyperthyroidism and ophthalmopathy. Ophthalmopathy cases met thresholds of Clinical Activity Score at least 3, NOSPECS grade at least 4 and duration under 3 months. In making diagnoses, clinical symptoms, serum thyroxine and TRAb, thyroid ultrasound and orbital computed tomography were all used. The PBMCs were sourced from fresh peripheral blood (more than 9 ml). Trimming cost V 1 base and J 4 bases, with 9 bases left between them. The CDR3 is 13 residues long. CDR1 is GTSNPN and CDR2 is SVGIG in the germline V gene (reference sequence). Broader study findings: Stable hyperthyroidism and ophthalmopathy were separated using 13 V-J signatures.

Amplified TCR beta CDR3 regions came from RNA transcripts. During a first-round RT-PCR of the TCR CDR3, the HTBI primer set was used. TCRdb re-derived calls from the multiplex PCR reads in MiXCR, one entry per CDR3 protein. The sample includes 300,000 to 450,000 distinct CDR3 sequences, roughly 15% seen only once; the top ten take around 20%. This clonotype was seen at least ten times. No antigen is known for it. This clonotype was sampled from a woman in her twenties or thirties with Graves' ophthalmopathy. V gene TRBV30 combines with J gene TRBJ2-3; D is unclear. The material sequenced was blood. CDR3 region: CAWSGGSSDTQYF. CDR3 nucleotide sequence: TGTGCCTGGAGTGGGGGTTCGTCAGATACGCAGTATTTT.